Shown below are 23 T cell receptor beta chains from a single sample sequenced in a study of identical twins. TCRdb itself ran the 5' RACE reads through MiXCR, one entry per CDR3 protein. The sample yields approximately 620,000 distinct CDR3 sequences, 8.6% seen once. These data also featured in a second study, about yellow fever vaccine responses in identical twins.

Sequenced material: PBMCs. Receptors were obtained from a woman between 18 and 30 years old in good health.

In its sample, this clonotype was seen a few times. The chain couples TRBV12-3 or TRBV12-4 to TRBJ2-1, with 9 bases fitting TRBD2. The CDR3 consists of 16 residues. V shed 6 bases and J 5 bases; nucleotides not matched to a gene: 11. DNA of the CDR3: TGTGCCAGCAGGACTAGCGGCGGGAGGGTGGACAATGAGCAGTTCTTC. The encoded protein is CASRTSGGRVDNEQFF.

The chain has TRBV6-5 and TRBJ2-4; D is possibly TRBD2 (5 bases). The CDR3 extends over 15 amino acids. From germline, CDR1 is MNHEY and CDR2 SVGAGI. With 2 bases removed from V and 1 base from J, the gap between germline ends came to 9 bases. This CDR3 is CASSYEGVAKNIQYF. The CDR3 DNA is TGTGCCAGCAGTTACGAGGGAGTGGCCAAAAACATTCAGTACTTC.

In its sample, this clonotype was seen many times. The chain has TRBV12-3 or TRBV12-4 and TRBJ2-7; possible D gene TRBD2, 6 bases. The V end was cut by 4 bases, the J end by 2 bases, with 9 bases between. There are 13 residues in the CDR3. The CDR3 loop is CASSYGGTYEQYF. Here the CDR3 DNA reads TGTGCCAGCAGTTACGGGGGTACCTACGAGCAGTACTTC.

J is TRBJ2-2 and V is TRBV4-1, with D maybe TRBD2 (5 bases). V was trimmed by 2 bases and J by 3 bases, leaving 10 bases between them. Per germline, CDR1 MGHRA and CDR2 YSYEKL. The length of the CDR3 is 15 residues. This CDR3 is CASSQRLSDTGELFF. DNA of the CDR3: TGCGCCAGCAGCCAACGACTATCGGACACCGGGGAGCTGTTTTTT.

This clonotype turned up a few times. The CDR3 sequence is CASSDSSGSNEQFF. CDR3 nucleotide sequence: TGTGCCAGCAGTGACTCTAGCGGGAGCAATGAGCAGTTCTTC. The J gene is TRBJ2-1, the V gene TRBV6-4, with 9 bases fitting TRBD2. This CDR3 has 14 residues. Losses at the gene ends were 0 bases for V and 6 bases for J; bases not matched to a gene: 0. Germline lookup yields CDR1 MRHNA and CDR2 SNTAGT.

This clonotype was seen repeatedly, ten times or more. The chain is built from TRBV12-5 and TRBJ2-5; D is possibly TRBD1 or TRBD2 (5 bases each). V was pared by 5 bases and J by 4 bases, with 8 bases between. The germline V gene has CDR1 LGHNT and CDR2 FRNRAP. The CDR3 contains 12 residues. CDR3 coding DNA: TGTGCTAGTGGTGGGGGACGAGAGACCCAGTACTTC. Translation gives CASGGGRETQYF. The whole variable domain, filled in from reference TRBV12-5 and TRBJ2-5, reads DARVTQTPRHKVTEMGQEVTMRCQPILGHNTVFWYRQTMMQGLELLAYFRNRAPLDDSGMPKDRFSAEMPDATLATLKIQPSEPRDSAVYFCASGGGRETQYFGPGTRLLVL.

The chain's CDR3 is CASSTTGDYEQYF. CDR3 in DNA: TGTGCCAGCAGCACAACAGGGGACTACGAGCAGTACTTC. This sequence joins TRBV5-5 and TRBJ2-7; 7 bases line up with TRBD1. Germline CDR1 and CDR2: SGHKS and YYEKEE (reference sequence). This CDR3 is 13 amino acids long. V was pared by 4 bases and J by 3 bases, with 4 bases of the junction left unmatched. The whole variable domain, filled in from reference TRBV5-5 and TRBJ2-7, reads DAGVTQSPTHLIKTRGQQVTLRCSPISGHKSVSWYQQVLGQGPQFIFQYYEKEERGRGNFPDRFSARQFPNYSSELNVNALLLGDSALYLCASSTTGDYEQYFGPGTRLTVT.

The gene calls are TRBV5-1 and TRBJ2-1; 10 positions match TRBD1. J gave up 7 bases and V 4 bases, and 8 bases lay outside the gene matches. Germline V gene sequence: CDR1 SGHRS, CDR2 YFSETQ. This CDR3 region has 15 residues. Here the CDR3 DNA reads TGCGCCAGCAGCCCCCGGGACAGGGGATGGAATGAGCAGTTCTTC. Protein sequence: CASSPRDRGWNEQFF.

This clonotype was picked up many times. In nucleotides, the CDR3 is TGTGCCAGCAGTTCGGGACTAGCGGGGTTTCCGCAGTATTTT. Protein sequence: CASSSGLAGFPQYF. The chain links TRBV12-3 or TRBV12-4 to TRBJ2-3, with TRBD2 identical over 13 bases. The CDR3 consists of 14 residues. Losses at the gene ends were 4 bases for V and 10 bases for J; bases not matched to a gene: 5.

This clonotype was counted a few times. The chain couples TRBV20-1 to TRBJ2-7, with D perhaps matching TRBD1 (5 bases). The CDR3 is 14 residues long. Germline CDR1 DFQATT, CDR2 SNEGSKA (reference sequence). With 3 bases removed from V and 0 bases from J, the gap between germline ends came to 12 bases. As DNA, the CDR3 is TGCAGTGCTAGGCTTCGGACAAGCTCCTACGAGCAGTACTTC. Translation: CSARLRTSSYEQYF.

This clonotype turned up a few times. The J gene is TRBJ2-7, the V gene TRBV7-2, with D possibly TRBD2 on 5 matching bases. With 4 bases removed from V and 3 bases from J, the gap between germline ends came to 10 bases. The CDR3 runs to 13 residues. Germline V gene data show CDR1 as SGHTA and CDR2 as FQGNSA. CDR3 residues: CASSSGNLYEQYF. As DNA, the CDR3 is TGTGCCAGCAGCTCCGGGAATCTCTACGAGCAGTACTTC.

This chain uses TRBV28 with TRBJ1-2; D is uncertain. This CDR3 region has 12 residues. CDR1 and CDR2 from the germline V gene are MDHEN and SYDVKM. V was cut by 6 bases and J by 7 bases, with 12 bases left in between. CDR3 bases: TGTGCCAGCAGGGAGGCCCCGGGTGGCTACACCTTC. It translates to CASREAPGGYTF.

V is TRBV3-1 and J is TRBJ2-7; D unclear. The CDR3 totals 15 residues. CDR1 is LGHDT, CDR2 YNNKEL, per germline (reference sequence). V lost 0 bases and J 5 bases, leaving 14 bases between the germline ends. In DNA form, the CDR3 reads TGTGCCAGCAGCCAAGATTTTGCCAGAACCAACGAGCAGTACTTC. It yields the protein CASSQDFARTNEQYF.

The table lists this clonotype with many counts. The chain has TRBV20-1 and TRBJ2-3; TRBD2 matches at 9 bases. CDR1 DFQATT and CDR2 SNEGSKA come from the germline V gene (reference sequence). Trimming cost V 6 bases and J 1 base; bases outside gene matches: 5. CDR3 length: 14 amino acids. The DNA of the CDR3 is TGCAGTGCCCCCCGACTAGCGGGCACAGATACGCAGTATTTT. Its translation is CSAPRLAGTDTQYF.

The chain recombines TRBV29-1 with TRBJ2-3, with a weak D call TRBD2 (6 bases). The ends were cut back, 3 bases at V and 1 base at J, with 26 bases in the middle. CDR1 and CDR2 (germline): SQVTM, ANQGSEA. There are 19 residues in the CDR3. CDR3 residues: CSVDGEEREQPYRTDTQYF. The CDR3 nucleotides are TGCAGCGTTGATGGGGAGGAAAGGGAGCAGCCCTATCGCACAGATACGCAGTATTTT.

V is TRBV27 and J is TRBJ2-7; D may match TRBD1 or TRBD2 (6 bases each). CDR1 is MNHEY, CDR2 SMNVEV, per germline (reference sequence). Trimming took 3 bases from V and 3 from J, leaving 12 bases between them. The CDR3 has 14 amino acids. The CDR3 loop reads CASSFRGPLYEQYF. DNA for the CDR3: TGTGCCAGCAGTTTTCGGGGGCCTCTCTACGAGCAGTACTTC.

This clonotype has a count of ten or more. The genes are TRBV7-9 and TRBJ1-2; 9 bases line up with TRBD1. CDR1 SEHNR and CDR2 FQNEAQ come from the germline V gene (reference sequence). With V trimmed by 5 bases and J by 4 bases, 11 bases remained unmatched. The CDR3 covers 16 residues. The CDR3 sequence: CASSILGQGDIYGYTF. CDR3 DNA sequence: TGTGCCAGCAGCATACTGGGACAGGGAGATATCTATGGCTACACCTTC.

This clonotype was counted a few times. The junction differs from germline at one of its ends, possibly a read error. The rearrangement uses TRBV7-7 and TRBJ2-2; no clear D. The CDR3 is 15 residues long. CDR1 is SSHAT, CDR2 FNYEAQ, per germline (reference sequence). The CDR3 DNA is TGTGCTAGCAGTGATACTGCGAGTCACACCGGGGAGCTGTTTTTT. Translating it yields CASSDTASHTGELFF.

This clonotype has a handful of counts. The chain is built from TRBV20-1 and TRBJ1-1, with a possible D match to TRBD1 (5 bases). The CDR3 is 14 residues long. Trimming stripped 0 bases from V and 8 bases from J, with 16 bases between. Germline V gene sequence: CDR1 DFQATT, CDR2 SNEGSKA (reference sequence). In DNA form, the CDR3 reads TGCAGTGCTAGAGATCCCGGGACGGCTTACGAAGCTTTCTTT. Encoded protein: CSARDPGTAYEAFF.

V is TRBV10-3 and J is TRBJ2-1; D is undetermined. The ends were cut back, 0 bases at V and 12 bases at J, with 9 bases in the middle. The germline CDR1 and CDR2 sequences are ENHRY and SYGVKD. This CDR3 comprises 12 residues. CDR3 bases: TGTGCCATCAGTGAGTCGGGTGAAGGGCAGTTCTTC. Amino acid sequence: CAISESGEGQFF.

The chain uses TRBV20-1 and TRBJ2-3; D possibly matches TRBD1 or TRBD2 (5 bases each). The CDR3 is made up of 14 amino acids. Deletions cut 5 bases from V and 8 bases from J, with 20 bases between. The germline V gene encodes CDR1 DFQATT and CDR2 SNEGSKA (reference sequence). CDR3 loop: CSAGPPGRDGTQYF. In DNA form, the CDR3 reads TGCAGTGCTGGACCGCCGGGGCGCGATGGTACGCAGTATTTT.

This clonotype was counted between two and nine times. V is TRBV6-6 and J is TRBJ2-7; D possibly uses TRBD1 or TRBD2 (5 bases each). V lost 2 bases and J 5 bases, leaving 7 bases between the germline ends. This CDR3 spans 12 amino acids. The germline V gene encodes CDR1 MNHNY and CDR2 SVGAGI (reference sequence). CDR3 sequence: CASSYRDDEQYF. CDR3 nucleotide sequence: TGTGCCAGCAGTTACAGGGACGACGAGCAGTACTTC.

This clonotype has a count of ten or more. The chain uses TRBV27 and TRBJ2-3; D is perhaps TRBD2 (6 bases). The germline gives CDR1 MNHEY, CDR2 SMNVEV (reference sequence). Trimming took 2 bases from V and 7 from J, leaving 10 bases between them. CDR3 length: 13 amino acids. In DNA form, the CDR3 reads TGTGCCAGCAGTTTAGCGGGGCGATATACGCAGTATTTT. This sequence encodes CASSLAGRYTQYF.